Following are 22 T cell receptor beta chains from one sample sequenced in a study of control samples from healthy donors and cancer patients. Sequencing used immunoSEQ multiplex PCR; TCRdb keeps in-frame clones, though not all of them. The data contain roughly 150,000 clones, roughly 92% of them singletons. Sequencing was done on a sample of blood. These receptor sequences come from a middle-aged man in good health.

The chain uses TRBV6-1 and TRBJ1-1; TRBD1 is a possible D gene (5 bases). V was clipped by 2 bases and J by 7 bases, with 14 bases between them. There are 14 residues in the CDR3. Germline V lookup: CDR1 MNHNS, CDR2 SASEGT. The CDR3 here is CASSEIGTRDEAFF. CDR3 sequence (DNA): TGTGCCAGCAGTGAAATCGGGACCCGGGATGAAGCTTTCTTT.

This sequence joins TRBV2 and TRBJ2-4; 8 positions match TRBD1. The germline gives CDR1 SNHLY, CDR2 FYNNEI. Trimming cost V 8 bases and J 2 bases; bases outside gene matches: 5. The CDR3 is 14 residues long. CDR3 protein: CASGTGASKNIQYF. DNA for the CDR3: TGTGCCAGCGGGACAGGCGCGTCCAAAAACATTCAGTACTTC.

This CDR3 is CASSLTSGRDSDTQYF. The CDR3 DNA reads as TGTGCCAGCTCACTAACTAGCGGGAGAGACTCAGATACGCAGTATTTT. The V and J genes are TRBV18 and TRBJ2-3; 11 nucleotides match TRBD2. Germline V lookup: CDR1 KGHSH, CDR2 LQKENI. The CDR3 sequence is 16 residues long. With V trimmed by 4 bases and J by 4 bases, 7 bases remained unmatched.

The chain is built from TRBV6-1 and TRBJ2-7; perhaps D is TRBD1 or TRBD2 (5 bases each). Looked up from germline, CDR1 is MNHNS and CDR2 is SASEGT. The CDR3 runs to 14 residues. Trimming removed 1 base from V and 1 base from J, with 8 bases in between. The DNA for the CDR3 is TGTGCCAGCAGTGAAGGGTGGGGGTCCTACGAGCAGTACTTC. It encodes CASSEGWGSYEQYF.

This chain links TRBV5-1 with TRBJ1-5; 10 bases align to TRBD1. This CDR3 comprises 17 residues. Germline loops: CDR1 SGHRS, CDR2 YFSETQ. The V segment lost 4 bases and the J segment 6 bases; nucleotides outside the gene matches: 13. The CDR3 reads CASSLGQGDSVSQPQHF. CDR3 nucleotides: TGCGCCAGCAGCCTAGGACAGGGGGACTCGGTATCTCAGCCCCAGCATTTT.

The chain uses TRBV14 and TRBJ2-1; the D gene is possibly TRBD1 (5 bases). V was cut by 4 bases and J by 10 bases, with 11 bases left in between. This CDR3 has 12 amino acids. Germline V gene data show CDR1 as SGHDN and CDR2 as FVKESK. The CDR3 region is CASSPSRTEQFF. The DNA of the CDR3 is TGTGCCAGCAGCCCGAGTAGGACAGAGCAGTTCTTC. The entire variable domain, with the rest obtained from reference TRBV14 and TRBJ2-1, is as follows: EAGVTQFPSHSVIEKGQTVTLRCDPISGHDNLYWYRRVMGKEIKFLLHFVKESKQDESGMPNNRFLAERTGGTYSTLKVQPAELEDSGVYFCASSPSRTEQFFGPGTRLTVL.

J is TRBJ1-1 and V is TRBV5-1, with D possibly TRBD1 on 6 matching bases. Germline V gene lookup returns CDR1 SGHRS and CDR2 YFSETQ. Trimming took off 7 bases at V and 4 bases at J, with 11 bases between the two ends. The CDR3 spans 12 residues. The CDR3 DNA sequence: TGCGCCAGCGGATCGGGGGCCACTGAAGCTTTCTTT. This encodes CASGSGATEAFF.

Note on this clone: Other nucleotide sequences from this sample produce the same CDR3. This CDR3 is CAISESGLGTDTQYF. The CDR3 bases are TGTGCCATCAGTGAGTCCGGGCTGGGCACAGATACGCAGTATTTT. The chain recombines TRBV10-3 with TRBJ2-3; D remains unclear. Germline CDR1 ENHRY, CDR2 SYGVKD. The V end lost 0 bases, the J end lost 1 base, and 8 bases lay between the germline ends. The CDR3 covers 15 residues.

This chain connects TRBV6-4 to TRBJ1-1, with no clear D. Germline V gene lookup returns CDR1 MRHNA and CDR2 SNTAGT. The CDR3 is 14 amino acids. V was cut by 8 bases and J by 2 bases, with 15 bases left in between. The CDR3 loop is CASYPNRENTEAFF. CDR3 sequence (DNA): TGTGCCAGCTACCCAAACCGGGAAAACACTGAAGCTTTCTTT.

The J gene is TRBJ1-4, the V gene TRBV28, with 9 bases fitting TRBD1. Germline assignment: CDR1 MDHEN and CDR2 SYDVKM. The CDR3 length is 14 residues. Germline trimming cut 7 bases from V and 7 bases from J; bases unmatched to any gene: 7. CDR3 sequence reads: CASIATGGAEKLFF. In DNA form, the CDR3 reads TGTGCCAGCATCGCTACAGGGGGCGCTGAAAAACTGTTTTTT. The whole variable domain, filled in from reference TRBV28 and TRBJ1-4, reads DVKVTQSSRYLVKRTGEKVFLECVQDMDHENMFWYRQDPGLGLRLIYFSYDVKMKEKGDIPEGYSVSREKKERFSLILESASTNQTSMYLCASIATGGAEKLFFGSGTQLSVL.

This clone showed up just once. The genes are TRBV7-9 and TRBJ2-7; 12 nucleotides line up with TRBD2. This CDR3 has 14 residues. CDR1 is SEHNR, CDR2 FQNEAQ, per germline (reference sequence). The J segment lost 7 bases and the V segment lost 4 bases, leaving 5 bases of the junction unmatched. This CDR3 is CASSSLAGGEEQYF. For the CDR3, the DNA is TGTGCCAGCAGCTCCCTAGCGGGAGGGGAAGAGCAGTACTTC.

Here the CDR3 reads CASTPGTSGSEQYF. The CDR3 DNA is TGTGCCAGTACTCCCGGGACTAGCGGGAGCGAGCAGTACTTC. This chain links TRBV19 with TRBJ2-7; 14 bases line up with TRBD2. This CDR3 is 14 amino acids long. The germline CDR1 and CDR2 sequences are LNHDA and SQIVND (reference sequence). V was pared by 7 bases and J by 6 bases, with 5 bases of the junction left unmatched. The full variable domain, its missing parts supplied by reference TRBV19 and TRBJ2-7, is DGGITQSPKYLFRKEGQNVTLSCEQNLNHDAMYWYRQDPGQGLRLIYYSQIVNDFQKGDIAEGYSVSREKKESFPLTVTSAQKNPTAFYLCASTPGTSGSEQYFGPGTRLTVT.

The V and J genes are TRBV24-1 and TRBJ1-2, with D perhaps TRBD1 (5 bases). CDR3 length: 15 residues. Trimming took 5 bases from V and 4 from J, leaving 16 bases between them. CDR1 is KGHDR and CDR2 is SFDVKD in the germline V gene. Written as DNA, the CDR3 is TGTGCCACCAGTGTATCCGGGGCTGGTGGCTATGGCTACACCTTC. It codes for CATSVSGAGGYGYTF.

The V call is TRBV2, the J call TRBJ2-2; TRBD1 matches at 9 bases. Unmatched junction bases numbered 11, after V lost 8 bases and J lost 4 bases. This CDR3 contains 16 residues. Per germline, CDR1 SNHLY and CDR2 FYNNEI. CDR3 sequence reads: CASSSRGQGSTGELFF. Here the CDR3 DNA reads TGTGCCAGCTCTTCTCGGGGACAGGGATCCACCGGGGAGCTGTTTTTT.

This CDR3 is CSVEDHGRLFF. CDR3 nucleotides: TGCAGCGTTGAAGATCACGGGAGACTGTTTTTT. The chain combines TRBV29-1 with TRBJ1-4; D gene uncertain. Trimming removed 0 bases at V and 13 bases at J, with 9 bases between. CDR1 is SQVTM and CDR2 is ANQGSEA in the germline V gene. The CDR3 is made up of 11 amino acids.

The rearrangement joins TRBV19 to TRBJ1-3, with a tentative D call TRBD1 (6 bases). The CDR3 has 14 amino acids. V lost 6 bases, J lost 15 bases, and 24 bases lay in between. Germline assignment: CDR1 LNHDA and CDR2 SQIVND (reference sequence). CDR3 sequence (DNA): TGTGCCAGTAGAAAAGGACAGCGGGCCTTCGGGGCATATTTT. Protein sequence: CASRKGQRAFGAYF.

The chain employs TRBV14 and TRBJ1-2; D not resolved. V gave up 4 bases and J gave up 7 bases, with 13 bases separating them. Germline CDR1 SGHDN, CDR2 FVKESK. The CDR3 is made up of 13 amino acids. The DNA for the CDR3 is TGTGCCAGCAGCCGACGGATCGCCTCTGGCTACACCTTC. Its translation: CASSRRIASGYTF. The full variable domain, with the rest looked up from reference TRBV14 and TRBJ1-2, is EAGVTQFPSHSVIEKGQTVTLRCDPISGHDNLYWYRRVMGKEIKFLLHFVKESKQDESGMPNNRFLAERTGGTYSTLKVQPAELEDSGVYFCASSRRIASGYTFGSGTRLTVV.

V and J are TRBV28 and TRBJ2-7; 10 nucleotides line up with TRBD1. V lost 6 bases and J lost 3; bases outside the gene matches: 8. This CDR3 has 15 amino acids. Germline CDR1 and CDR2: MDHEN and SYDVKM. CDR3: CASSPGTGVHYEQYF. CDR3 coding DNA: TGTGCCAGCAGCCCCGGGACAGGGGTCCACTACGAGCAGTACTTC.

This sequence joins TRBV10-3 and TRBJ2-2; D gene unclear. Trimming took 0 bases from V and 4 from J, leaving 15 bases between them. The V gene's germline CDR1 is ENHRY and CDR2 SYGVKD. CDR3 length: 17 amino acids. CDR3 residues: CAISESTAAQFTGELFF. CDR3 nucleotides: TGTGCCATCAGTGAGTCGACTGCGGCCCAATTCACCGGGGAGCTGTTTTTT.

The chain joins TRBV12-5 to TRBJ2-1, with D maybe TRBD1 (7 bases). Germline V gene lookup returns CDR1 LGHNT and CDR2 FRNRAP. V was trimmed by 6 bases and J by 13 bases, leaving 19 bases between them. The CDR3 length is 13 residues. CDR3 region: CASGHPGGGGQFF. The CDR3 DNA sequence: TGTGCTAGTGGGCACCCAGGGGGAGGCGGTCAGTTCTTC.

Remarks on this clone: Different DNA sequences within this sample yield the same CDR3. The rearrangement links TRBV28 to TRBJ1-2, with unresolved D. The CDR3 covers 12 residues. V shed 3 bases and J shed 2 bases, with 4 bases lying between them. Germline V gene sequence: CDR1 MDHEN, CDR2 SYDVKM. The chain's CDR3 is CASSLSNYGYTF. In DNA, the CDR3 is TGTGCCAGCAGTTTGTCGAACTATGGCTACACCTTC.

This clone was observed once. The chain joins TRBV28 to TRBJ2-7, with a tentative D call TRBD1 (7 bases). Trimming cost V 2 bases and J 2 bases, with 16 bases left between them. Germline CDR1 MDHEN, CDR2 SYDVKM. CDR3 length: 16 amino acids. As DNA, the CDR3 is TGTGCCAGCAGTTTACGGACAGGAGGGGCCCCCTACGAGCAGTACTTC. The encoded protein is CASSLRTGGAPYEQYF.